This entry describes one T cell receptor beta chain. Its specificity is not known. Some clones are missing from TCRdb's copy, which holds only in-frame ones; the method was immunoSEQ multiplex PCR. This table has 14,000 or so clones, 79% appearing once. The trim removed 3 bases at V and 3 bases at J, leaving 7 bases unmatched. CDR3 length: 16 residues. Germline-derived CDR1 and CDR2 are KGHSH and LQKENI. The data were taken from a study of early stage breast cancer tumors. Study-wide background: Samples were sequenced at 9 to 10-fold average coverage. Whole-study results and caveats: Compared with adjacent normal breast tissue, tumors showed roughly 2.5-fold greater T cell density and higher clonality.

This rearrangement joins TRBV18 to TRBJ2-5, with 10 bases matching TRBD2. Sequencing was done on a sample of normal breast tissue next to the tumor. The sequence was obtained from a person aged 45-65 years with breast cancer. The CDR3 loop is CASSPRVLAGEETQYF. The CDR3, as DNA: TGTGCCAGCTCACCCCGGGTCCTAGCGGGGGAAGAGACCCAGTACTTC.